The sequence of this T cell receptor beta chain was determined in a study of cytomegalovirus exposure and HLA in healthy donors (dated by TCRdb to 2016 to 2017). As for the study more broadly: In an earlier analysis of roughly 500 of the donors, 250 to 350 Gb of sequence data and 117 million unique TCR beta sequences from about 190 million T cells were reported. Typing coverage varied by locus: roughly 629-640 donors for A, B, C, DRB1 and DQB1; roughly 510 for DQA1; more than 600 for DPA1; 450 to 480 for DPB1. The study aimed to test whether signatures of past pathogen exposure could be identified by cataloging public T cell receptors. Class I and class II HLA loci were covered by the typing at four-digit resolution. Of the 300 to 500 genotyped donors, 65% to 90% were placed in the genetic ancestry cluster associated with self-reported Caucasian donors. To study patterns of TCR occurrence, a later analysis re-analyzed previously published TCR beta repertoires from 666 donors and added high-resolution HLA genotyping. A later genetic analysis used genome-wide SNP genotypes for about 60% of the roughly 700 donors, treating that subset as a discovery cohort. Roughly 300 gigabases of sequencing data and approximately 93 million unique TCR sequences were included in an early release covering over 600 HLA-typed donors. On average, around 240,000 unique TCR beta nucleotide sequences were sequenced per donor among several hundred genotyped donors of the cohort, with roughly 18% of those sequences being non-productive. All discovery cohort repertoires had been generated on a single sequencing platform. In the later analysis, no new phenotypic data were used to find candidate immune exposures; instead, reliance was placed on TCR beta sequences and their occurrence across donors. Besides the first cohort of 500 to 700 subjects, a separate validation cohort made up of around 120 different subjects was used. The study used immunosequencing to profile the T cell repertoires of 670 or so subjects and linked those repertoires to cytomegalovirus serostatus. Alongside the repertoire data, information on donor age, sex, ethnicity and CMV serostatus was compiled. Roughly five DR-DQ haplotypes were treated as single units for association and clustering because of strong linkage in the cohort. In an earlier analysis of roughly 580 of the donors, high-throughput TCR beta sequencing was used to judge whether each TCR beta V gene segment behaved as functional or pseudogenic. To predict cytomegalovirus infection status, the study brought together high-throughput TCR immunosequencing, statistical association of individual TCRs with disease status, and machine learning.

As to this clone: Its antigen remains undetermined. The input lacks base qualities; no much larger clone sits a single base away.

CDR1 is given as MNHEY and CDR2 as SVGAGI, both from the germline V gene. Unmatched junction bases come to 5, with V trimmed by 0 bases and J by 4 bases. The CDR3 spans 16 residues, from the cysteine through the phenylalanine. Only the CDR3 region is kept as DNA, spanning 48 bases read in frame from base 1. The library was prepared using the immunoSEQ multiplex PCR assay. The multiplex PCR relied on a mix of 60 forward primers for TCR Vbeta segments and 13 reverse primers for TCR Jbeta segments. Amplification of the CDR3 region of rearranged TCR beta genes was performed with a multiplex PCR assay on genomic DNA. Amplified TCR beta libraries were sequenced as 87-base-pair reads on the Illumina HiSeq System. Turning to the authors' computational methods: A later analysis counted tens of millions of unique TCR beta chains across the 640 or so repertoires, and about 10 million of these chains were shared by at least two donors. Raw reads were error-corrected and collapsed into unique sequences with a nearest-neighbor algorithm that merged closely related sequences to remove PCR and sequencing errors. CDR3 sequences were aligned to IMGT reference sequences to assign V, D and J gene segments. For a sequence to be retained, a match of at least six nucleotides to both a V gene segment and a J gene segment was required. Rearrangements were called productive when the CDR3 lacked stop codons and stayed in frame with V and J; all others were non-productive. Following IMGT convention, CDR3 was defined as the stretch from the second conserved V-encoded cysteine to the conserved J-encoded phenylalanine. The earlier analysis of about 640 of the donors excluded any sequence lacking an unambiguous match to a single V gene segment. An earlier analysis of almost 600 of the donors classified V segments as functional when productive rearrangements were above 56.7% and as segregating when the standard deviation between donors was above 5%. To diagnose cytomegalovirus status from the catalog of TCR beta chain sequences, a statistical classification framework was built. V and J gene assignment, in a later analysis, came from comparing TCR nucleotide sequences with IMGT/GENE-DB human TR gene sequences. The TCRdist pipeline was used in a later analysis to assign CDR3 sequences and most-parsimonious VDJ recombination scenarios. In a later analysis, every TCR beta chain was defined by the combination of its CDR3 amino acid sequence and its V-gene family, and reads without a unique V-gene family were dropped. A later analysis removed roughly 590 highly shared, low-generation-probability nucleotide sequences to deal with suspected cross-contamination and a sequencing artifact. For each public chain, a later analysis derived a clonal expansion index from normalized ranks of inferred template counts within each repertoire. In a later analysis, generation probabilities were computed using a VDJ recombination model fitted to out-of-frame rearrangements, and the results were checked against IGoR. In a later analysis, TCR-TCR, TCR-HLA and TCR-CMV co-occurrence was scored with hypergeometric tests, and a repertoire-size bias correction was applied to TCR pairs. To estimate false discovery rates, a later analysis permuted the HLA or CMV assignments 20 times. A later analysis grouped co-occurring TCRs with DBSCAN, adding TCRdist sequence similarity when clustering within HLA-allele-positive subsets. Co-occurrence clustering excluded repertoires with fewer than 30,000 or more than 120,000 public chains, plus five with anomalous nucleotide sharing. This is the immuneACCESS table as TCRdb keeps it, with only in-frame sequences that have V and J called. A part of the clones is gone; compared with another copy, unresolved V genes explain less than half, and the rest is unexplained. The DNA gave D and trimming, while V, J and clone size come from that table. This sample holds over 150,000 clones; around 79% were observed only once. The biggest ten clones account for approximately 8% of the sample.

The full study reports these points: In an earlier analysis of approximately 600 of the donors, most TCR beta V segments were observed in productive rearrangements about 90% or about 30% of the time, broadly matching IMGT annotations. According to a later analysis, most CMV-associated TCR beta chains appeared to be HLA-restricted, and the HLA associations seemed to be driven largely by CMV exposure. A few of the identified cytomegalovirus-associated TCR beta chains were confirmed in vitro to be specific for cytomegalovirus antigens. The study gave a list of roughly 150 TCR beta chains associated with cytomegalovirus. Immune exposure information for the cohort was limited to CMV serostatus. When HLA alleles, especially DR and DQ, strongly co-occurred, attributing TCR associations to individual alleles was difficult. In a later analysis, several top co-occurrence clusters were reported to appear linked to parvovirus B19, influenza, CMV and Epstein-Barr virus. A cluster of highly shared sequence variants was judged likely to represent a technical artifact of the sequencing pipeline. Because counts were too low, around 17 rarely observed V segments, including chromosome 9 orphons, were left out of the earlier analysis of a few hundred of the donors. The authors suggested that the approach could potentially be generalized to other disease states and immunological phenotypes. HLA typing was unavailable for some donors at each locus, so association tests used only the typed subset. Presence/absence analyses assumed roughly uniform sequencing depth across donors, an assumption that may not hold. While some public TCRs were present in many individuals, most TCR sequences turned up only very rarely across donors. Linkage disequilibrium might explain the correlated functional status among segregating V segments, but an unknown experimental factor could not be ruled out. In both the original and validation cohorts, the classifier was reported to diagnose cytomegalovirus status with high specificity and sensitivity. V-gene and J-gene trimming of TCR beta chains was associated with a missense DCLRE1C variant in a later genetic analysis, and the association was replicated in an independent cohort. A later genetic analysis reported fewer N-insertions in productive TCRs among donors in an Asian-associated ancestry cluster than the roughly 700-donor mean. A further reported finding was that TCR beta sequences accurately predicted the HLA-A and HLA-B alleles for most subjects in the first cohort. In this cohort, only TCR beta chains were sequenced, and detectable features were limited by the absence of alpha or paired-chain data. Some IMGT-functional V segments, including TRBV6-2 and TRBV6-3, could not be distinguished by the 87-base-pair reads and were therefore excluded. At a false discovery rate of 0.05, a later analysis linked roughly 17,000 TCR beta sequences to specific HLA alleles. In a later analysis, HLA-associated TCR beta chains were found to be more clonally expanded and to have lower generation probabilities than equally common non-associated chains. In a later analysis, TCR association rates were found to vary across HLA loci, with the most associated TCRs seen for DRB1 alleles and the fewest for HLA-C alleles.

The cohort consisted of 670 or so healthy bone marrow donors. All cohort members were sampled while nominally healthy, although unrecorded immune exposures were likely present. The donor was CMV seropositive and was included in the group of 290 or so seropositive cohort members. Every donor gave a peripheral blood sample, and the peripheral blood mononuclear cells from that sample were used for TCR beta sequencing. The Qiagen DNeasy Blood Extraction Kit was used to extract genomic DNA from the blood cell samples. The specimen was PBMCs. The V and J segments used are TRBV6-5 and TRBJ2-1; 8 of the junction bases match TRBD2. The TCR originated in a man aged 30-40 years in good health and CMV-seropositive. The CDR3 sequence is CASSYSGAGAYNEQFF. The DNA reads TGTGCCAGCAGTTACTCGGGAGCGGGGGCTTACAATGAGCAGTTCTTC.